This TCR beta chain was identified during a study of T cells in localized non-small cell lung cancer. V lost 2 bases to trimming and J lost 5 bases, with 15 bases between them. The CDR3 loop spans 16 amino acids. Germline V lookup: CDR1 SNHLY, CDR2 FYNNEI. Using immunoSEQ multiplex PCR, the repertoire was profiled, and TCRdb retains in-frame clones only, with some absent. The sample comprises under 75,000 clones, about nine tenths of which are singletons, and roughly a fifth rests with the top ten. Whole-study findings and limits: Sequencing was restricted to one tumor region; therefore, heterogeneity remains possible. Adjacent lung was found to contain a median roughly 60 of the top 100 tumor clones. Higher adjacent-lung clonality was associated with shorter survival. Exceeding tumor, uninvolved adjacent lung had the highest T cell clonality.

As to this clone: Its matching antigen is unknown.

This sample comprised peripheral blood, obtained before any cancer treatment. The rearrangement uses TRBV2 and TRBJ2-2; D call uncertain. The source of this sequence is a male donor at least 60 years old with stage III squamous cell lung carcinoma. CDR3 sequence: CASSERSPLGTGELFF. CDR3 DNA sequence: TGTGCCAGCAGTGAACGCTCTCCCCTCGGTACCGGGGAGCTGTTTTTT. The whole variable domain, remainder taken from reference TRBV2 and TRBJ2-2, is EPEVTQTPSHQVTQMGQEVILRCVPISNHLYFYWYRQILGQKVEFLVSFYNNEISEKSEIFDDQFSVERPDGSNFTLKIRSTKLEDSAMYFCASSERSPLGTGELFFGEGSRLTVL.